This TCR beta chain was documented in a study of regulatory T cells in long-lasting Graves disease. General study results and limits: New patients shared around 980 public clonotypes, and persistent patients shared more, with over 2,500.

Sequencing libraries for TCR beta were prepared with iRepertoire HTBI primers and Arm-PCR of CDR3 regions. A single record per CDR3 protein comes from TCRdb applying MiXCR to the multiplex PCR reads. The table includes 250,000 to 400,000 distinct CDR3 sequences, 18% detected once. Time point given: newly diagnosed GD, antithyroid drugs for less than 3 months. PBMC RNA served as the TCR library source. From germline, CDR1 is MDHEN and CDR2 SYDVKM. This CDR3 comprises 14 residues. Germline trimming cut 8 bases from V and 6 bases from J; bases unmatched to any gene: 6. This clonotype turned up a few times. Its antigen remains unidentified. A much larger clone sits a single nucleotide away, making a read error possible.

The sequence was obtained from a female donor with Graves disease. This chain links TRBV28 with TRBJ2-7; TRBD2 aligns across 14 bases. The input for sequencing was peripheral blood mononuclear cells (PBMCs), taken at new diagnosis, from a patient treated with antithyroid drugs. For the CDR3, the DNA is TGTGCCAGCGATCCGGGACTAGCGGGAGTCGAGCAGTACTTC. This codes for CASDPGLAGVEQYF.